This TCR beta chain was captured in a study of T cells in Graves' hyperthyroidism and ophthalmopathy. Using RNA transcripts as the source, TCR beta CDR3 regions were amplified. Researchers ran a first-round RT-PCR on the TCR CDR3 using the HTBI primer set. Using its own MiXCR run on the multiplex PCR reads, TCRdb lists one record per CDR3 protein. The table includes more than 300,000 distinct CDR3 sequences, less than 15% detected once. Many counts were recorded for this clonotype. The CDR3 is 15 residues long. The V and J ends lost 8 bases and 2 bases respectively, with 18 bases between them. The germline gives CDR1 LNHDA, CDR2 SQIVND (reference sequence). The diagnostic basis comprised clinical symptoms, serum thyroxine and TRAb, thyroid ultrasound and orbital computed tomography.

The specimen was blood. The sequence derives from a woman younger than 35 with Graves' hyperthyroidism. The chain combines TRBV19 with TRBJ1-1, with D possibly being TRBD1 (6 bases). The CDR3 coding sequence is TGTGCCAGTGGAGTCCTCAGGGGTGGAAACACTGAAGCTTTCTTT. This translates into CASGVLRGGNTEAFF.